Shown below are 9 T cell receptor beta chains from a single sample sequenced in a study of cytomegalovirus exposure and HLA in healthy donors (dated by TCRdb to 2015 to 2018). The library was generated by the immunoSEQ multiplex PCR assay. TCRdb took over this immuneACCESS table, retaining in-frame rearrangements with V and J assigned. Such tables are incomplete; in checked studies, under half of the missing clones stem from an unresolved V gene, and the remainder is unexplained. In this sample the table shows approximately 65,000 clones, approximately 97% of which occur a single time. The leading ten clones occupy 2% to 2.5% of the sample. Sequences were obtained from PBMCs. Source of these receptors: a man aged 18 to 29 in good health and CMV-seronegative.

The chain has TRBV9 and TRBJ1-1; perhaps TRBD1 as D (5 bases). This CDR3 contains 13 residues. Germline assignment: CDR1 SGDLS and CDR2 YYNGEE. Trimming left V 0 bases short and J 11 bases short, with 14 bases between. CDR3 loop: CASSVGPDSQAFF. CDR3 nucleotide sequence: TGTGCCAGCAGCGTAGGGCCAGACAGCCAGGCTTTCTTT.

This clone was counted a single time. The chain is built from TRBV29-1 and TRBJ2-6, with 7 bases that match TRBD1. The V gene's germline CDR1 is SQVTM and CDR2 ANQGSEA. This CDR3 contains 16 residues. V gave up 2 bases and J gave up 2 bases; unmatched junction bases: 6. CDR3 region: CSVEHRGRTGANVLTF. In DNA form, the CDR3 reads TGCAGCGTTGAACACAGGGGAAGAACTGGGGCCAACGTCCTGACTTTC.

This chain uses TRBV21-1 with TRBJ2-1; TRBD1, as called in the table, went unchecked against the DNA. TRBV21-1 is reported as a pseudogene. The CDR3 runs 14 residues. CDR3 protein: CASSKRQKYNEQFF. In nucleotides, the CDR3 is TGTGCCAGCAGCAAGAGACAGAAATACAATGAGCAGTTCTTC.

The chain has TRBV5-5 and TRBJ2-1, with a tentative D call TRBD2 (5 bases). V was clipped by 2 bases and J by 9 bases, with 12 bases between them. Per germline, CDR1 SGHKS and CDR2 YYEKEE (reference sequence). This CDR3 region has 13 residues. The DNA for the CDR3 is TGTGCCAGCAGCTTAACGGGGAAGAGTGAGCAGTTCTTC. It codes for CASSLTGKSEQFF.

This chain connects TRBV5-5 to TRBJ1-4, with 7 bases identical to TRBD1. V shed 6 bases, J shed 4 bases, and the junction held 12 bases outside the gene matches. The CDR3 contains 16 residues. Germline V lookup: CDR1 SGHKS, CDR2 YYEKEE (reference sequence). The CDR3 region has the DNA TGTGCCAGCACCGAGGGGGCCCGGGGTTATAATGAAAAACTGTTTTTT. This gives the protein CASTEGARGYNEKLFF.

This clone appeared once. This chain uses TRBV9 with TRBJ2-5; 10 nucleotides agree with TRBD1. The J segment lost 5 bases and the V segment lost 3 bases, leaving 13 bases of the junction unmatched. The CDR3 runs 17 residues. Per germline, CDR1 SGDLS and CDR2 YYNGEE. The chain's CDR3 is CASSAHGRDRGRETQYF. Written as DNA, the CDR3 is TGTGCCAGCAGCGCCCACGGCCGGGACAGGGGTAGGGAGACCCAGTACTTC.

The chain links TRBV5-4 to TRBJ2-3; tentatively, D is TRBD2 (5 bases). The CDR3 is 14 amino acids. Trimming removed 4 bases at V and 2 bases at J, with 11 bases between. From germline, CDR1 is SGHNT and CDR2 YYREEE (reference sequence). In DNA, the CDR3 is TGTGCCAGCAGCCCCGGGGTGTCCACAGATACGCAGTATTTT. It specifies CASSPGVSTDTQYF.

With regard to this clone: The CDR3 carries no conserved terminal phenylalanine or tryptophan, so it likely arises from a read error. The DNA is left out, because the CDR3 cannot be placed on it with certainty; the CDR3 is given as TCRdb lists it. The chain links TRBV7-3 to TRBJ1-6; the table's D gene call, TRBD1, was not cross checked with the DNA. CDR1 is SGHTA and CDR2 is FQGTGA in the germline V gene. The CDR3 contains 13 residues when both ends are counted. CDR3 loop: CASSSSVGQGTGC.

The rearrangement uses TRBV5-4 and TRBJ1-2; 10 bases are a match to TRBD1. V dropped 4 bases and J dropped 5; count of bases not matched to a gene: 8. The germline V gene has CDR1 SGHNT and CDR2 YYREEE (reference sequence). The CDR3 loop spans 15 amino acids. CDR3 coding DNA: TGTGCCAGCAGCCCAGCCGGGACAGGGGATTATGGCTACACCTTC. Translation gives CASSPAGTGDYGYTF.